One and the same sample provided the 8 T cell receptor beta chains below, sequenced in a study of blood T cell repertoires in COVID-19. TCRdb's copy holds only in-frame clones and misses some; the assay was immunoSEQ multiplex PCR. This table has approximately 210,000 clones, almost 85% appearing once. Sample: peripheral blood. The receptor set was obtained from a woman between 45 and 60 years old with active or convalescent COVID-19.

The chain employs TRBV2 and TRBJ2-3, with a tentative D call TRBD2 (6 bases). The CDR3 is 16 amino acids. Germline V gene sequence: CDR1 SNHLY, CDR2 FYNNEI. The ends were cut back, 3 bases at V and 6 bases at J, with 19 bases in the middle. For the CDR3, the DNA is TGTGCCAGCAGTGACCCCGGCGGGATGGGGAGGGATACGCAGTATTTT. Translating it yields CASSDPGGMGRDTQYF.

The V and J genes are TRBV3-1 (or the pseudogene TRBV3-2) and TRBJ2-3; D uncertain. In germline, CDR1 is LGHDT, CDR2 YNNKEL (reference sequence). This CDR3 has 15 amino acids. V lost 5 bases and J lost 3, with 15 bases in between. For the CDR3, the DNA is TGTGCCAGCAGCTCGGCGTGGGCCGCAACAGATACGCAGTATTTT. It translates to CASSSAWAATDTQYF.

The chain joins TRBV19 to TRBJ1-2; the D gene is possibly TRBD1 (6 bases). Germline assignment: CDR1 LNHDA and CDR2 SQIVND (reference sequence). The CDR3 is 12 residues long. Trimming shortened V by 8 bases and J by 8 bases, and 15 bases separated the two germline ends. In DNA, the CDR3 is TGTGCCAGTCCCCTTAAGGGGGACGGCTACACCTTC. Translating it yields CASPLKGDGYTF.

CDR3 sequence reads: CASSRLAGTLDTQYF. CDR3 nucleotides: TGTGCCAGCAGCCGACTAGCGGGAACGCTGGATACGCAGTATTTT. The rearrangement joins TRBV2 to TRBJ2-3; the match to TRBD2 covers 11 bases. The CDR3 spans 15 residues. CDR1 SNHLY and CDR2 FYNNEI come from the germline V gene. V shed 6 bases and J 6 bases; nucleotides not matched to a gene: 8. The variable domain in full, completed from reference TRBV2 and TRBJ2-3, reads EPEVTQTPSHQVTQMGQEVILRCVPISNHLYFYWYRQILGQKVEFLVSFYNNEISEKSEIFDDQFSVERPDGSNFTLKIRSTKLEDSAMYFCASSRLAGTLDTQYFGPGTRLTVL.

The chain carries TRBV11-2 and TRBJ2-5; possibly TRBD1 for D (5 bases). Germline V gene sequence: CDR1 SGHAT, CDR2 FQNNGV. Between the trimmed V and J ends, which lost 4 bases and 4 bases, there was a span of 10 bases. The CDR3 runs to 13 residues. The CDR3 reads CASSSGHRETQYF. For the CDR3, the DNA is TGTGCCAGCAGCTCTGGACACCGAGAGACCCAGTACTTC. The complete variable domain, with remaining parts taken from reference TRBV11-2 and TRBJ2-5, reads EAGVAQSPRYKIIEKRQSVAFWCNPISGHATLYWYQQILGQGPKLLIQFQNNGVVDDSQLPKDRFSAERLKGVDSTLKIQPAKLEDSAVYLCASSSGHRETQYFGPGTRLLVL.

This clone has just a few counts. The rearrangement links TRBV5-1 to TRBJ2-3, with TRBD2 matching over 12 bases. The CDR3 length is 16 residues. V shed 0 bases, J shed 4 bases, and the junction held 3 bases outside the gene matches. The V gene's germline CDR1 is SGHRS and CDR2 YFSETQ. The CDR3 protein is CASSLGTSGVSDTQYF. CDR3 bases: TGCGCCAGCAGCTTGGGGACTAGCGGGGTTTCAGATACGCAGTATTTT.

The J gene is TRBJ2-1, the V gene TRBV2; D ambiguous. CDR1 SNHLY and CDR2 FYNNEI come from the germline V gene. The length of the CDR3 is 15 residues. V was trimmed by 0 bases and J by 6 bases, leaving 12 bases between them. Written as DNA, the CDR3 is TGTGCCAGCAGTGAAGCGGGCCCCTCGGCCAATGAGCAGTTCTTC. Encoded protein: CASSEAGPSANEQFF. Full variable domain (remainder filled in from reference TRBV2 and TRBJ2-1): EPEVTQTPSHQVTQMGQEVILRCVPISNHLYFYWYRQILGQKVEFLVSFYNNEISEKSEIFDDQFSVERPDGSNFTLKIRSTKLEDSAMYFCASSEAGPSANEQFFGPGTRLTVL.

The V call is TRBV5-1, the J call TRBJ1-6, with a possible D match to TRBD1 (6 bases). Looked up from germline, CDR1 is SGHRS and CDR2 is YFSETQ. V lost 3 bases and J lost 8, with 12 bases in between. The CDR3 loop spans 14 amino acids. The DNA for the CDR3 is TGCGCCAGCAGCTACGGACAGAAAGATTCACCCCTCCACTTT. It specifies CASSYGQKDSPLHF.